Listed below are T cell receptor beta chains from one sample, sequenced in a study of regulatory T cells in long-lasting Graves disease. TCRdb itself ran the multiplex PCR reads through MiXCR, one entry per CDR3 protein. This sample has roughly 420,000 distinct CDR3 sequences, with less than 15% found just once. The data also belong to a second study, concerning T cells in Graves' hyperthyroidism and ophthalmopathy.

This sample comprised peripheral blood mononuclear cells (PBMCs), obtained at new diagnosis, from a patient treated with antithyroid drugs. The receptors originated from a woman aged 50 to 60 with Graves disease. CDR3s include the opening cysteine and the closing phenylalanine or tryptophan. A D gene is named only where the DNA matches it firmly. Only some rows state a clone size, as once, few, many or a class for expanded clones.

TRBJ2-7 TRBV29-1 TRBD2 . CSVKGLAGDYEQYF TGCAGCGTCAAGGGACTAGCGGGAGACTACGAGCAGTACTTC
TRBJ2-2 TRBV12-3/TRBV12-4 . many CASSLAPASALGGELFF TGTGCCAGCAGTTTAGCGCCGGCTAGCGCCTTGGGCGGGGAGCTGTTTTTT
TRBJ1-2 TRBV19 TRBD1 . CASTRGQGQGYTF TGTGCCAGTACCCGGGGACAGGGGCAGGGCTACACCTTC
TRBJ2-7 TRBV6-5 TRBD1 few CASSFDRGHYEQYF TGTGCCAGCAGTTTCGACAGGGGCCACTACGAGCAGTACTTC
TRBJ2-7 TRBV3-1 TRBD2 many CASSQGFRAGGPYEQYF TGTGCCAGCAGCCAGGGTTTTCGAGCGGGAGGGCCCTACGAGCAGTACTTC
TRBJ2-2 TRBV7-9 TRBD2 many CASSLAYTSGLNTGELFF TGTGCCAGCAGCTTAGCATACACTAGCGGATTAAACACCGGGGAGCTGTTTTTT
TRBJ2-2 TRBV4-2 TRBD2 many CASSQDRSGSPTGELFF TGTGCCAGCAGCCAAGATCGTAGCGGGTCACCCACCGGGGAGCTGTTTTTT
TRBJ2-3 TRBV12-3/TRBV12-4 TRBD2 . CASSFLIAGPTDTQYF TGTGCCAGCAGTTTCCTCATAGCGGGGCCCACAGATACGCAGTATTTT
TRBJ2-1 TRBV19 . . CASSPTGTPSYNEQFF TGTGCCAGTAGTCCAACCGGGACACCTTCCTACAATGAGCAGTTCTTC
TRBJ2-1 TRBV20-1 TRBD2 many CSARTSGSSYNEQFF TGCAGTGCTAGGACTAGCGGGAGCTCCTACAATGAGCAGTTCTTC
TRBJ2-2 TRBV3-1 TRBD1 . CASSQPRTGVETGELFF TGTGCCAGCAGCCAACCTCGGACAGGGGTGGAGACCGGGGAGCTGTTTTTT
TRBJ2-1 TRBV20-1 . few CSARERSVNEQFF TGCAGTGCTAGAGAAAGGAGCGTTAATGAGCAGTTCTTC
TRBJ1-4 TRBV3-1 . many CASSLREDLYEKLFF TGTGCCAGCAGCCTTAGAGAGGACCTTTATGAAAAACTGTTTTTT
TRBJ1-1 TRBV20-1 . . CSASSGTVEAFF TGCAGTGCTAGTAGCGGGACGGTTGAAGCTTTCTTT
TRBJ1-6 TRBV3-1 TRBD1 many CASSQRTGGNSPLHF TGTGCCAGCAGCCAGAGGACAGGGGGCAATTCACCCCTCCACTTT
TRBJ2-7 TRBV20-1 . few CSAPGGGGRYEQYF TGCAGTGCTCCCGGGGGCGGAGGTCGGTACGAGCAGTACTTC
TRBJ1-4 TRBV28 TRBD1 many CASSLYPGQGDEKLFF TGTGCCAGCAGTTTATACCCCGGACAGGGGGATGAAAAACTGTTTTTT
TRBJ1-4 TRBV3-1 . many CASSQDGGATNEKLFF TGTGCCAGCAGCCAAGATGGGGGCGCAACTAATGAAAAACTGTTTTTT
TRBJ2-5 TRBV30 TRBD2 many CAWSETSGFKYF TGTGCCTGGAGTGAGACTAGCGGGTTTAAGTACTTC
TRBJ2-1 TRBV6-1 . many CASSGLSNEQFF TGTGCCAGCAGTGGGCTTAGCAATGAGCAGTTCTTC
TRBJ2-7 TRBV20-1 TRBD2 . CSASLAGVQEQYF TGCAGTGCTAGTCTAGCGGGAGTTCAAGAGCAGTACTTC
TRBJ1-1 TRBV5-1 . many CASSARRDPGGTEAFF TGCGCCAGCAGCGCCCGCCGGGACCCCGGGGGCACTGAAGCTTTCTTT
TRBJ1-4 TRBV4-1 . . CASSQGKGSRNEKLFF TGCGCCAGCAGCCAAGGGAAGGGGTCCCGGAATGAAAAACTGTTTTTT
TRBJ1-1 TRBV5-1 . many CASSLATMNTEAFF TGCGCCAGCAGCTTGGCGACCATGAACACTGAAGCTTTCTTT
TRBJ2-7 TRBV10-1 . few CASSGGAHPYEQYF TGCGCCAGCAGCGGAGGGGCTCACCCCTACGAGCAGTACTTC
TRBJ2-7 TRBV4-2 . . CASSQDTRGGYEQYF TGTGCCAGCAGCCAAGATACCAGAGGAGGCTACGAGCAGTACTTC
TRBJ2-3 TRBV5-1 . . CASSLEGRGITDTQYF TGCGCCAGCAGCTTGGAGGGTCGGGGGATCACAGATACGCAGTATTTT
TRBJ2-7 TRBV14 TRBD2 . CANSSGTYF TGTGCCAACTCTAGCGGGACCTACTTC
TRBJ1-1 TRBV7-2 . many CASSFPSPEAFF TGTGCCAGCAGCTTTCCCTCCCCTGAAGCTTTCTTT
TRBJ1-1 TRBV20-1 . many CSARRGWISNTEAFF TGCAGTGCAAGAAGGGGATGGATCTCCAACACTGAAGCTTTCTTT
TRBJ2-2 TRBV5-5 . many CASSLITGELFF TGTGCCAGCAGCCTAATAACCGGGGAGCTGTTTTTT
TRBJ1-5 TRBV11-1 TRBD1 many CASSSGTGSNQPQHF TGTGCCAGCAGCTCCGGGACAGGGAGCAATCAGCCCCAGCATTTT
TRBJ2-1 TRBV12-3/TRBV12-4 TRBD2 many CASSLTSGSSYNEQFF TGTGCCAGCAGTTTAACTAGCGGGAGCTCCTACAATGAGCAGTTCTTC
TRBJ1-1 TRBV2 . many CASSFYMNTEAFF TGTGCCAGCTCGTTCTACATGAACACTGAAGCTTTCTTT
TRBJ2-1 TRBV5-6 TRBD2 many CASSPGLAGILREQFF TGTGCCAGCAGCCCTGGACTAGCGGGGATATTAAGGGAGCAGTTCTTC
TRBJ1-2 TRBV6-1 . many CASSEESTGHGYTF TGTGCCAGCAGTGAGGAAAGCACAGGGCATGGCTACACCTTC
TRBJ1-2 TRBV27 . many CASPRRTYGYTF TGTGCCAGCCCCCGACGGACCTATGGCTACACCTTC
TRBJ2-1 TRBV10-3 TRBD2 few CAMGLADNEQFF TGTGCCATGGGACTAGCGGACAATGAGCAGTTCTTC
TRBJ1-5 TRBV10-3 TRBD1 . CAISDRQGYQPQHF TGTGCCATCAGTGACAGACAGGGCTATCAGCCCCAGCATTTT
TRBJ1-1 TRBV7-3 TRBD1 many CASSKQGDKNTEAFF TGTGCCAGCAGCAAGCAGGGGGACAAGAACACTGAAGCTTTCTTT
TRBJ2-6 TRBV20-1 . . CSAEVTSGANVLTF TGCAGTGCGGAAGTGACCTCTGGGGCCAACGTCCTGACTTTC
TRBJ2-5 TRBV4-1 TRBD2 . CASSQEGLAGTHF TGCGCCAGCAGCCAAGAAGGCCTAGCGGGAACCCACTTC
TRBJ1-2 TRBV19 TRBD1 few CASSINPRQGGYGYTF TGTGCCAGTAGTATTAACCCAAGACAGGGAGGCTATGGCTACACCTTC
TRBJ2-5 TRBV30 . . CAWSLSQETQYF TGTGCCTGGAGTTTGTCTCAAGAGACCCAGTACTTC
TRBJ2-1 TRBV12-3/TRBV12-4 TRBD1 many CASSTGDEQFF TGTGCCAGCAGTACAGGGGATGAGCAGTTCTTC
TRBJ2-5 TRBV29-1 TRBD1 . CSVRTGVQYF TGCAGCGTTAGGACAGGCGTCCAGTACTTC
TRBJ2-5 TRBV28 TRBD1 . CASSQRDRGFGETQYF TGTGCCAGCAGTCAGCGGGACAGGGGCTTCGGAGAGACCCAGTACTTC
TRBJ2-3 TRBV12-3/TRBV12-4 . many CASSFLASTDTQYF TGTGCCAGCAGTTTCTTGGCCAGCACAGATACGCAGTATTTT
TRBJ2-1 TRBV24-1 . few CATSEPGTLNNEQFF TGTGCCACCAGTGAACCCGGGACTCTCAACAATGAGCAGTTCTTC
TRBJ2-1 TRBV6-2/TRBV6-3 . few CASSEGRPNEQFF TGTGCCAGCAGTGAAGGGAGACCCAATGAGCAGTTCTTC
TRBJ2-6 TRBV3-1 . . CASTPDRFSGANVLTF TGTGCCAGCACCCCGGACCGATTCTCTGGGGCCAACGTCCTGACTTTC
TRBJ2-5 TRBV27 TRBD2 many CASSLFPGLAGALAETQYF TGTGCCAGCAGTTTATTCCCGGGACTAGCGGGAGCATTAGCAGAGACCCAGTACTTC
TRBJ2-3 TRBV7-3 TRBD2 many CASSLISGSGTDTQYF TGTGCCAGCAGCTTGATTAGCGGGAGCGGCACAGATACGCAGTATTTT